This T cell receptor (beta chain) appears in the sequencing data of a study of monozygotic twins with inflammatory bowel disease. The V gene's germline CDR1 is SGHNT and CDR2 YYREEE (reference sequence). The CDR3 runs 18 residues. Study-level findings and limits: Limited statistical power may explain no repertoire similarity difference between concordant and discordant twins.

UMIs that included a 6-nucleotide sample barcode were added by template switching, which took place during cDNA synthesis. From its re-call of the 5' RACE reads, TCRdb lists each CDR3 protein once, without DNA. Here the sample table reports under 200,000 distinct CDR3 sequences. A word on this clonotype: The antigen remains undetermined.

This rearrangement joins TRBV5-4 to TRBJ2-6. The TCR was taken from a human donor with ulcerative colitis or Crohn's disease, or a healthy co-twin of an affected twin (not recorded which). The sample taken for sequencing was blood. CDR3 region: CASSLAVKGLSGANVLTF.